The 20 T cell receptor beta chains below were found in one sample sequenced in a study of circulating and synovial CD4+ cells in juvenile arthritis. Clones were read by immunoSEQ multiplex PCR, and TCRdb kept only the in-frame ones, dropping some. The data hold 15,000 to 20,000 clones, with 90% to 95% observed a single time. Specimen: CD4+ T cells from blood. Source of these receptors: a human donor with juvenile idiopathic arthritis.

This sequence joins TRBV11-2 and TRBJ1-2; 9 nucleotides line up with TRBD1. The CDR3 loop spans 13 amino acids. Germline V gene data show CDR1 as SGHAT and CDR2 as FQNNGV. The V and J ends lost 5 bases and 5 bases, in that order; junction bases with no gene match: 3. CDR3 sequence (DNA): TGTGCCAGCAGCCCCGGACAGGGGTATGGCTACACCTTC. It specifies CASSPGQGYGYTF.

The chain carries TRBV19 and TRBJ2-7; 9 bases agree with TRBD2. Germline lookup yields CDR1 LNHDA and CDR2 SQIVND (reference sequence). CDR3 size: 13 residues. V shed 10 bases, J shed 9 bases, and the junction held 13 bases outside the gene matches. The CDR3 nucleotides are TGTGCCACTGGGGCTAGCGGGGACCCACGGCAGTACTTC. Protein product: CATGASGDPRQYF.

The chain employs TRBV27 and TRBJ2-7, with 10 nucleotides matching TRBD1. Looked up from germline, CDR1 is MNHEY and CDR2 is SMNVEV (reference sequence). This CDR3 has 15 residues. V lost 6 bases and J lost 2; bases outside the gene matches: 7. This CDR3 reads CASRPPGQGPYEQYF. CDR3 DNA sequence: TGTGCCAGCAGGCCTCCGGGACAGGGGCCCTACGAGCAGTACTTC.

This clone occurred once. The chain links TRBV5-1 to TRBJ2-1, with 10 bases identical to TRBD1. V lost 3 bases and J lost 9; bases outside the gene matches: 9. The CDR3 extends over 15 amino acids. Germline-derived CDR1 and CDR2 are SGHRS and YFSETQ. CDR3 coding DNA: TGCGCCAGCAGCTCGGCCGGGACAGGGGAGGGTGAGCAGTTCTTC. Translated, it gives CASSSAGTGEGEQFF. The whole variable domain, remainder taken from reference TRBV5-1 and TRBJ2-1, is KAGVTQTPRYLIKTRGQQVTLSCSPISGHRSVSWYQQTPGQGLQFLFEYFSETQRNKGNFPGRFSGRQFSNSRSEMNVSTLELGDSALYLCASSSAGTGEGEQFFGPGTRLTVL.

This chain connects TRBV13 to TRBJ2-6; no definite D call. The CDR3 extends over 16 amino acids. Germline V CDR1 and CDR2: PRHDT, FYEKMQ (reference sequence). V was cut by 2 bases and J by 0 bases, with 8 bases left in between. The CDR3: CASSLRRVSGANVLTF. The CDR3 nucleotides read TGTGCCAGCAGCTTACGTCGGGTCTCTGGGGCCAACGTCCTGACTTTC.

This rearrangement joins TRBV5-1 to TRBJ1-2; D is uncertain. The V and J ends lost 4 bases and 8 bases respectively, with 15 bases between them. From germline, CDR1 is SGHRS and CDR2 YFSETQ. This CDR3 region has 13 residues. The DNA for the CDR3 is TGCGCCAGCAGCACTGCTCCGGCCGGGGGCTACACCTTC. This translates into CASSTAPAGGYTF.

The chain's CDR3 is CASSTPLGGQGHPNTEAFF. The CDR3 nucleotides are TGTGCCAGTAGTACCCCCCTAGGTGGACAGGGCCACCCGAACACTGAAGCTTTCTTT. The V and J genes are TRBV19 and TRBJ1-1, with 8 bases identical to TRBD1. V shed 4 bases, J shed 1 base, and the junction held 17 bases outside the gene matches. The CDR3 covers 19 residues. Germline values: CDR1 LNHDA, CDR2 SQIVND (reference sequence).

The chain links TRBV6-1 to TRBJ2-1, with a tentative D call TRBD1 (6 bases). This CDR3 spans 15 amino acids. V was trimmed by 4 bases and J by 4 bases, leaving 14 bases between them. Germline loops: CDR1 MNHNS, CDR2 SASEGT. The CDR3 DNA is TGTGCCAGCAGTGGTGGGGGCGGGCGGTACAATGAGCAGTTCTTC. It is translated as CASSGGGGRYNEQFF.

This sequence joins TRBV11-2 and TRBJ2-1; D possibly corresponds to TRBD2 (6 bases). Germline CDR1 reads SGHAT; CDR2 reads FQNNGV. The CDR3 is 16 amino acids. Between the trimmed V and J ends, which lost 9 bases and 2 bases, there was a span of 20 bases. For the CDR3, the DNA is TGTGCCAGTAAATATGGTAGTAGCGGAACCTACAATGAGCAGTTCTTC. It is translated as CASKYGSSGTYNEQFF.

V gene TRBV5-4 combines with J gene TRBJ1-1, with D uncertain. The V gene lost 1 base and the J gene lost 6 bases, with 10 bases spanning the gap. Germline V gives CDR1 SGHNT, CDR2 YYREEE (reference sequence). The CDR3 has 13 amino acids. The CDR3 region has the DNA TGTGCCAGCAGCTTGCCGTTCGCGGCTGAAGCTTTCTTT. This gives the protein CASSLPFAAEAFF.

This chain joins TRBV19 and TRBJ2-7; 10 positions agree with TRBD2. The CDR3 totals 16 residues. Unmatched junction bases numbered 6, after V lost 1 base and J lost 3 bases. Germline loops: CDR1 LNHDA, CDR2 SQIVND (reference sequence). CDR3 nucleotide sequence: TGTGCCAGTAGTATAGGCGGAGCGGGGGGGGACTACGAGCAGTACTTC. Translation: CASSIGGAGGDYEQYF.

V usage is TRBV6-1 and J usage is TRBJ2-1, with D tentatively TRBD2 (6 bases). This CDR3 has 15 amino acids. Trimming removed 4 bases at V and 9 bases at J, with 19 bases between. In germline, CDR1 is MNHNS, CDR2 SASEGT. The CDR3 region is CASSAGRTGNREQFF. The CDR3 bases are TGTGCCAGCAGTGCCGGGAGAACCGGGAACCGTGAGCAGTTCTTC.

A note on this clone: This specimen includes other DNA sequences encoding the same CDR3. This chain joins TRBV9 and TRBJ1-2; a possible D gene is TRBD1 (6 bases). V was shortened by 5 bases and J by 4 bases, with 18 bases between the two germline ends. CDR3 length: 15 residues. The germline V gene has CDR1 SGDLS and CDR2 YYNGEE. The CDR3 region has the DNA TGTGCCAGCAGTGTTCGCGCAGGGACAACCTATGGCTACACCTTC. Protein product: CASSVRAGTTYGYTF.

The genes are TRBV9 and TRBJ2-5; 9 nucleotides agree with TRBD1. The V and J ends lost 6 bases and 3 bases, in that order; junction bases with no gene match: 12. This CDR3 is built from 16 residues. Germline values: CDR1 SGDLS, CDR2 YYNGEE. This chain's CDR3 is CASNRGQGIFKETQYF. CDR3 nucleotides: TGTGCCAGCAACAGAGGACAGGGGATTTTTAAAGAGACCCAGTACTTC.

The chain links TRBV7-6 to TRBJ1-5; the D is unclear. CDR1 is SGHVS and CDR2 is FNYEAQ in the germline V gene. With 1 base removed from V and 1 base from J, the gap between germline ends came to 8 bases. This CDR3 has 15 amino acids. The CDR3 DNA sequence: TGTGCCAGCAGCTTAGGGGAGGACAGCAATCAGCCCCAGCATTTT. It codes for CASSLGEDSNQPQHF.

This CDR3 reads CASSKYRGLTGELFF. The CDR3 DNA follows: TGTGCCAGCAGTAAGTACAGGGGGCTCACCGGGGAGCTGTTTTTT. The V call is TRBV27, the J call TRBJ2-2; 9 positions agree with TRBD1. Trimming removed 5 bases from V and 4 bases from J; junction bases left unmatched: 5. The CDR3 covers 15 residues. The V gene's germline CDR1 is MNHEY and CDR2 SMNVEV (reference sequence).

This chain connects TRBV5-1 to TRBJ2-1; the match to TRBD2 covers 11 bases. The germline V gene encodes CDR1 SGHRS and CDR2 YFSETQ. With 3 bases clipped from V and 12 bases from J, the junction kept 8 bases outside the gene matches. CDR3 length: 14 amino acids. CDR3 sequence (DNA): TGCGCCAGCAGCTCGACTAGCGGGAATATCAGGCAGTTCTTC. It translates to CASSSTSGNIRQFF.

The gene calls are TRBV11-2 and TRBJ2-2, with a tentative D call TRBD2 (6 bases). CDR1 is SGHAT, CDR2 FQNNGV, per germline. The CDR3 runs to 12 residues. V dropped 5 bases and J dropped 10 bases, with 11 bases sitting between them. CDR3 in DNA: TGTGCCAGCAGCCGACTAGTTGAGGAGCTGTTTTTT. This encodes CASSRLVEELFF.

J is TRBJ1-5 and V is TRBV19, with a possible D match to TRBD1 (6 bases). Germline V gene lookup returns CDR1 LNHDA and CDR2 SQIVND (reference sequence). Deletions cut 2 bases from V and 0 bases from J, with 32 bases between. CDR3 length equals 23 residues. CDR3: CASSIKVSAGRGHTYYSNQPQHF. The CDR3 DNA reads as TGTGCCAGTAGTATAAAGGTTTCGGCAGGGAGGGGACATACCTACTATAGCAATCAGCCCCAGCATTTT.

The chain uses TRBV7-2 and TRBJ2-1; TRBD1 matches at 10 bases. The germline CDR1 and CDR2 sequences are SGHTA and FQGNSA. The J segment lost 0 bases and the V segment lost 5 bases, leaving 10 bases of the junction unmatched. The CDR3 extends over 18 amino acids. The CDR3 sequence: CASSDPGRTGGSYNEQFF. In DNA, the CDR3 is TGTGCCAGCAGCGACCCCGGTCGGACAGGGGGCTCCTACAATGAGCAGTTCTTC.